The 8 T cell receptor beta chains in this list originate from one sample, sequenced in a study of response to subunit inactivated influenza vaccine (dated by TCRdb to 2017 to 2018). Library construction relied on RT-PCR. Sequencer: Illumina HiSeq 2500. The raw public reads went through TCRdb reprocessing: fastp at Q25, MiXCR clone calling, in-frame beta chains kept. CDR3 protein duplicates are merged, each entry listing the most common genes and DNA. Present in this sample are 500,000 to 600,000 distinct CDR3 sequences, 10% to 15% of which were seen just once. In total, the top ten clones hold roughly a tenth of the sample. Sequencing was performed on PBMCs from blood, taken on the day of vaccination. These receptors were collected from a man aged 50-59 years who received an inactivated influenza vaccine. Donor details come from another sample of the same person, matched by shared clones.

Only a few counts were recorded for this clonotype. The V and J genes are TRBV5-1 and TRBJ2-2; D is unclear. This CDR3 contains 14 residues. Trimming shortened V by 0 bases and J by 5 bases, and 8 bases separated the two germline ends. In germline, CDR1 is SGHRS, CDR2 YFSETQ. CDR3 nucleotide sequence: TGCGCCAGCAGCTTGGTAGCCCTAACCGGGGAGCTGTTTTTT. The encoded protein is CASSLVALTGELFF.

Written as DNA, the CDR3 is TGTGCCAGCAGCACCGATGGGGGTCGCGAAAAACTGTTTTTT. Amino acids: CASSTDGGREKLFF. The chain recombines TRBV12-3 or TRBV12-4 with TRBJ1-4, with D tentatively TRBD1 (5 bases). The CDR3 runs 14 residues. Deletions cut 6 bases from V and 8 bases from J, with 16 bases between.

This chain links TRBV11-2 with TRBJ2-6; 12 bases are shared with TRBD1. With 3 bases clipped from V and 2 bases from J, the junction kept 5 bases outside the gene matches. CDR3 size: 18 residues. Germline assignment: CDR1 SGHAT and CDR2 FQNNGV. The CDR3 loop reads CASSLWGQGAAGANVLTF. CDR3 DNA: TGTGCCAGCAGCTTGTGGGGACAGGGGGCCGCTGGGGCCAACGTCCTGACTTTC.

The chain combines TRBV24-1 with TRBJ2-7; D possibly corresponds to TRBD1 (6 bases). Trimming left V 4 bases short and J 2 bases short, with 14 bases between. The CDR3 spans 15 residues. Per germline, CDR1 KGHDR and CDR2 SFDVKD. CDR3 DNA: TGTGCCACCAGTGAGGACGACAGGTCCCCCTACGAGCAGTACTTC. Its translation is CATSEDDRSPYEQYF.

Note on this clonotype: The conserved phenylalanine or tryptophan is not found at the CDR3 terminus, so this likely reflects a read error. The V call is TRBV5-1, the J call TRBJ2-7; D perhaps matches TRBD2 (5 bases). Germline loops: CDR1 SGHRS, CDR2 YFSETQ. The CDR3 has 14 amino acids. V was trimmed by 2 bases and J by 2 bases, leaving 11 bases between them. The CDR3 is CASSFEGATYEQYL. In DNA form, the CDR3 reads TGCGCCAGCAGCTTCGAGGGCGCCACCTACGAGCAGTACCTC.

This clonotype came up a few times. The rearrangement uses TRBV3-1 and TRBJ1-2, with D perhaps TRBD1 (6 bases). V was trimmed by 4 bases and J by 4 bases, leaving 10 bases between them. The V gene's germline CDR1 is LGHDT and CDR2 YNNKEL (reference sequence). The CDR3 sequence is 13 residues long. CDR3 protein: CASSPGVGYGYTF. In nucleotides, the CDR3 is TGTGCCAGCAGCCCAGGGGTGGGCTATGGCTACACCTTC.

This clonotype was counted only a few times. This sequence joins TRBV7-2 and TRBJ2-1; no reliable D call. This CDR3 region has 16 residues. Germline V gene lookup returns CDR1 SGHTA and CDR2 FQGNSA. V lost 1 base and J lost 0, with 10 bases in between. The CDR3 sequence: CASSLEFVSSYNEQFF. The CDR3 coding sequence is TGTGCCAGCAGCTTAGAGTTCGTGAGCTCCTACAATGAGCAGTTCTTC. Using reference TRBV7-2 and TRBJ2-1 for the parts outside the CDR3, the full variable domain is GAGVSQSPSNKVTEKGKDVELRCDPISGHTALYWYRQSLGQGLEFLIYFQGNSAPDKSGLPSDRFSAERTGGSVSTLTIQRTQQEDSAVYLCASSLEFVSSYNEQFFGPGTRLTVL.

This chain joins TRBV4-1 and TRBJ2-1; D is possibly TRBD2 (6 bases). CDR1 is MGHRA, CDR2 YSYEKL, per germline. The V end was cut by 3 bases, the J end by 2 bases, with 17 bases between. The CDR3 extends over 17 amino acids. The CDR3 protein is CASSQTPWRDPYNEQFF. The DNA for the CDR3 is TGCGCCAGCAGCCAGACCCCCTGGCGGGATCCCTACAATGAGCAGTTCTTC.